This T cell receptor (beta chain) was sequenced for a study of shared clonotypes between healthy human individuals. Study background: The donors, a couple of women and three men, were aged 18 to 49. General study findings and limits: Lower generation probabilities were found for non-shared clonotypes than for those shared by all four donors. Across subsets, estimated richness was generally greater for naive than for memory populations. The naive CD4 repertoires of a handful of donors were compared, and around 5% of clonotypes were shared.

Trimming pared 4 bases from V and 6 bases from J, leaving 16 bases between. Germline V gene lookup returns CDR1 MDHEN and CDR2 SYDVKM. This CDR3 region has 15 residues. The data were produced by immunoSEQ multiplex PCR, yet TCRdb's version contains in-frame clones alone and is incomplete. The profile covers about 2.4 million clones, with 80% to 95% appearing a single time and 0.36% taken by the ten largest. With respect to this clone: Its antigen is not known.

The receptor was derived from a young man in good health. Some clones in this sample may be carry-over from other donors' samples. The rearrangement uses TRBV28 and TRBJ2-1, with a tentative D call TRBD1 (6 bases). The sample was naive CD4+ T cells from PBMCs. Sample subset: CD45RA+ positively selected. This CDR3 is CASSSLGGLGNEQFF. The DNA for the CDR3 is TGTGCCAGCAGTTCTTTAGGGGGTCTCGGCAATGAGCAGTTCTTC.